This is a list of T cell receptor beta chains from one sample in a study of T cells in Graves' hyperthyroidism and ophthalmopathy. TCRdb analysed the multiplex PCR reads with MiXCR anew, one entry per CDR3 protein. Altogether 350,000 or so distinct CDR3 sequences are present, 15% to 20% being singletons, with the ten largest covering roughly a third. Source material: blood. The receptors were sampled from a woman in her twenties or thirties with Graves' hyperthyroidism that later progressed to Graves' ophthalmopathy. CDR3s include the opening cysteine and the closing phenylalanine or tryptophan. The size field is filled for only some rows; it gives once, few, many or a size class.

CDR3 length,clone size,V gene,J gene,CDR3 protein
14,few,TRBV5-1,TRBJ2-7,CASSQLFGPYEQYF
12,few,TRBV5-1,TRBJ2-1,CASSLWVSEQFF
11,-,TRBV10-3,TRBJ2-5,CASGGQETQYF
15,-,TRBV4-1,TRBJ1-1,CASSQSRQENTEAFF
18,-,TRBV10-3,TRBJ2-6,CAISGDRTLLSGANVLTF
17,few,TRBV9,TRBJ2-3,CASSVGGGGGRRDTQYF
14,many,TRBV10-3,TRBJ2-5,CAISPGNSQETQYF
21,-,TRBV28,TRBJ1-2,CASSLYPSQVGIKWGRVGYTF
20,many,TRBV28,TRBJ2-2,CASSLSPGTAGLRDTGELFF
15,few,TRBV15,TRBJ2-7,CATSRDLAGTYEQYF
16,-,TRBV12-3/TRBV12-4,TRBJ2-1,CASSLEGDRGYNEQFF
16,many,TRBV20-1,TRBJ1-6,CSASGGGAAYNSPLHF
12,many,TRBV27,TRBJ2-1,CASSLGRNEQFF
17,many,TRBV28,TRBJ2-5,CASSLVGDPGHRETQYF
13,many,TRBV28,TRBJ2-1,CASRTSGYNEQFF
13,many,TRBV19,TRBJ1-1,CASKGQGNTEAFF
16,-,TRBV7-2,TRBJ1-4,CASSLGAGATNEKLFF
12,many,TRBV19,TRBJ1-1,CASRLGGTEAFF
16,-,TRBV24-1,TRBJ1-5,CATSPDRGLSSQPQHF
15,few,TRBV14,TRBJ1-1,CASSQEDRGRSRAFF
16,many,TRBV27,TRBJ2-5,CASSLLAGNREETQYF
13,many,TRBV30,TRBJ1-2,CASEEGLNYGYTF
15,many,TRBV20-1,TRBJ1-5,CSASWPHGSNQPQHF
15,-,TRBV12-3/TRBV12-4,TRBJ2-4,CASSGRTPVADIQYF
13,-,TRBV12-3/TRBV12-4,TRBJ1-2,CASRPGVIYGYTF
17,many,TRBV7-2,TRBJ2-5,CASSLALAGDWGETQYF
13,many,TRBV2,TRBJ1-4,CASHETTNEKLFF
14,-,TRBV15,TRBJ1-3,CATRQSALGHLTYF
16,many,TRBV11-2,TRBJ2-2,CASSHTAGGAGGELFF
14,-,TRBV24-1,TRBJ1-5,CATSAPFSNQPQHF
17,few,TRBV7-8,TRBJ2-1,CASSFNGLAGGYNEQFF
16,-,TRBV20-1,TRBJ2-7,CSAGKTDRDFSYEQYF
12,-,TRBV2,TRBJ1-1,CASSTGYTEAFF
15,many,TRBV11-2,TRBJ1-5,CASSSGTLSNQPQHF
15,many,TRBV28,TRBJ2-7,CASSSEQGLIYEQYF
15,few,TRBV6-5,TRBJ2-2,CASSYSQVNTGELFF
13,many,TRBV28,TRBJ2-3,CASSLRGAHTQYF
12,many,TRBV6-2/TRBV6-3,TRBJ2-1,CASSYARDEQFF
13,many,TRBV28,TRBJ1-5,CASSSRSNQPQHF
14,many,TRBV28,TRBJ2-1,CASTTVSSYNEQFF
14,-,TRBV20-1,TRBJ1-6,CSAARQTYNSPLHF
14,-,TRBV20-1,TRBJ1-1,CSALPGGGNTEAFF
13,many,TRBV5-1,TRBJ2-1,CASSKSGDGEQFF
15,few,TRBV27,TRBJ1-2,CASSRGQGGSYGYTF
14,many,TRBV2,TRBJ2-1,CASRVGAGTSKQFF
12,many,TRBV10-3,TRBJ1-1,CAISRRNTEAFF
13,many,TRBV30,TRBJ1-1,CAWNLGMNTEAFF
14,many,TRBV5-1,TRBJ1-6,CASSPTGIMSPLHF
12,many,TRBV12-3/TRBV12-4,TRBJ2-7,CASSPTAREQYF
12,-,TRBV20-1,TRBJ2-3,CSARELTDTQYF
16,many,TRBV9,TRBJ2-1,CASSAREGWVNNEQFF
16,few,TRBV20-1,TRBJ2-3,CSARDQGGAGTDTQYF
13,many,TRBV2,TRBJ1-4,CASGEDSNEKLFF
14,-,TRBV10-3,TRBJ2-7,CAISGRDRVEEQYF
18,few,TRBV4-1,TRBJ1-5,CASSRVWLTAVLNQPQHF
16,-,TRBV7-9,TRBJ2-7,CASSRPGRQGNYEQYF
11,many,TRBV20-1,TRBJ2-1,CSAREGVEQFF
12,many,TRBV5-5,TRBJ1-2,CASNQGDYGYTF
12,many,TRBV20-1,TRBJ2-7,CSARGQGYEQYF
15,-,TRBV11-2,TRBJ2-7,CASARRGDRGYEQYF